This T cell receptor (beta chain) comes out of a study of blood T cell repertoires in COVID-19. In the study overall: Two negative PCRs, clearance, or symptom resolution had been documented for recovered Cohort 3 donors. COVID-19 samples from acute and convalescent phases originated in the United States, Italy and Spain.

Residents of about two dozen US areas, aged roughly 18 to 90 years, made up the participants. Cohort allocation depended upon clinical history that participants reported. V was shortened by 0 bases and J by 5 bases, with 13 bases between the two germline ends. The germline V gene encodes CDR1 LNHNV and CDR2 YYDKDF (reference sequence). The CDR3 covers 15 residues. TCRdb keeps only in-frame clones here, not all; method: immunoSEQ multiplex PCR. In the table there are around 290,000 clones, 70% to 90% of which are singletons. The receptor comes from a woman aged 60-70 years in a cohort exposed to, infected with or recovered from COVID-19 (not recorded which). The chain carries TRBV15 and TRBJ1-1; D perhaps matches TRBD1 (5 bases). Sequencing input: PBMCs or T cells enriched from blood (not recorded which). The chain's CDR3 is CATSRDSGGRTEAFF. DNA for the CDR3: TGTGCCACCAGCAGAGATTCCGGGGGAAGGACTGAAGCTTTCTTT.